The sequence of this TCR beta chain was determined in a study of identical twins. Overall study results and limits: For cord blood, abundant beta clonotypes had fewer insertions, unlike memory repertoires, which showed none. Excess sharing by twins proved weaker in beta out-of-frame sequences.

CDR1 and CDR2 from the germline V gene are SEHNR and FQNEAQ (reference sequence). The germline V and J ends were trimmed by 1 base and 7 bases, with 4 bases remaining between them. CDR3 length equals 11 residues. One entry per CDR3 protein, called by TCRdb with MiXCR from the 5' RACE reads. The table records 500,000 to 550,000 distinct CDR3 sequences, roughly a fifth of them present only once. This clonotype occurred a few times. Its antigen is not identified. In addition, the sample was reused for a study of T cells expressing NK-cell markers. In that study: Sorted CD3+CD56+NKG2C+, CD3+CD56+NKG2C- and CD3+CD56-NKG2C+ T-cell subsets were beta-chain profiled.

J is TRBJ1-2 and V is TRBV7-9; D unclear. This receptor was identified in a woman aged 18-29 years in good health. Sequencing was done on a sample of CD4+ T cells sorted from blood. The CDR3 loop reads CASSLERGYTF. CDR3 in DNA: TGTGCCAGCAGCTTAGAGCGTGGCTACACCTTC. The variable domain in full, with the rest retrieved from reference TRBV7-9 and TRBJ1-2, is DTGVSQNPRHKITKRGQNVTFRCDPISEHNRLYWYRQTLGQGPEFLTYFQNEAQLEKSRLLSDRFSAERPKGSFSTLEIQRTEQGDSAMYLCASSLERGYTFGSGTRLTVV.